The T cell receptor (beta chain) described here comes from a study of multiple sclerosis patients with progressive multifocal leukoencephalopathy. Germline V CDR1 and CDR2: MDHEN, SYDVKM. CDR3 length: 13 amino acids. The germline V and J ends were trimmed by 8 bases and 0 bases, with 8 bases remaining between them. Study findings and constraints: It is unclear whether the findings reflect JC virus infection or general immunocompromise. Before and during natalizumab, the clones expanded at PML already existed. Less diverse TRB repertoires were suggested in most PML patients.

The time point denotes: more than ten months of natalizumab therapy. To note about this clone: Its target is not known.

The assay was run at survey level. The table came from immunoSEQ multiplex PCR; TCRdb's copy has only in-frame clones and leaves some out. The sample has 26,000 or so clones; more than 85% are singletons. This clonotype originated in a man aged 30 to 45 with multiple sclerosis. The sequencing used PBMCs, collected from a patient treated with natalizumab. The chain has TRBV28 and TRBJ2-1; D not certain. The CDR3 region has the DNA TGTGCCAGCGTTTCAAGCTCCTACAATGAGCAGTTCTTC. Protein sequence: CASVSSSYNEQFF.